The T cell receptor (beta chain) under discussion was sequenced for a study of control samples from healthy donors and cancer patients. The CDR3 covers 14 residues. Germline V gives CDR1 MNHEY, CDR2 SMNVEV (reference sequence). V was cut by 0 bases and J by 7 bases, with 12 bases left in between. Some clones are missing from TCRdb's copy, which holds only in-frame ones; the method was immunoSEQ multiplex PCR. The data contain 120,000 or so clones, around 87% of them singletons. The TCR comes from a man aged 60-69 years in good health. This rearrangement joins TRBV27 to TRBJ1-2; D is ambiguous. The sequencing sample was made of blood. CDR3 residues: CASSLSAGRAGYTF. Here the CDR3 DNA reads TGTGCCAGCAGTTTATCGGCGGGAAGGGCTGGCTACACCTTC.